This TCR beta chain was recorded in a study of blood T cell repertoires in COVID-19. Looking at the study overall: Researchers got acute and convalescent COVID-19 samples from the United States, Italy and Spain. PBMCs, B-cell-depleted T cells, or T cells were the source of the cDNA or gDNA that made up the material.

Original analysis: Nucleated cell number was recorded as an estimate derived from reference gene primer amplification. Profiling relied on immunoSEQ multiplex PCR, and the TCRdb table lists in-frame clones only, not all of them. That table gives V, J and clone size, and the DNA gave D and trimming. The table has some 150,000 clones, 70% to 90% seen once; the top ten hold 7.5% to 9.5%. This CDR3 is 16 amino acids long. Trimming cost V 4 bases and J 0 bases; bases outside gene matches: 4. In germline, CDR1 is MNHNY, CDR2 SVGAGI (reference sequence). Material for sequencing was peripheral blood. The sequence was collected from a man aged 35 to 55 who had recovered from COVID-19. J is TRBJ1-4 and V is TRBV6-6, with 8 positions matching TRBD1. This chain's CDR3 is CASSSTGQATNEKLFF. CDR3 sequence (DNA): TGTGCCAGCAGTTCCACGGGACAGGCAACTAATGAAAAACTGTTTTTT.